These T cell receptor beta chains were read from a single sample in a study of blood T cell repertoires in COVID-19. The table came from immunoSEQ multiplex PCR; TCRdb's copy has only in-frame clones and leaves some out. The table includes 120,000 to 150,000 clones, 80% to 85% detected once. Material for sequencing was peripheral blood. The receptors derive from a human donor in a cohort sampled during active COVID-19. Each CDR3 is given with its conserved first and last residue. A D gene is named only where the DNA matches it firmly. Not every row has a clone size; where given, it reads once, few, many or a size class.

clone_size	v_call	d_call	j_call	cdr3_aa	cdr3_nt
NA	TRBV2	TRBD2	TRBJ2-5	CASSEPGGLAGTQYF	TGTGCCAGCAGTGAACCGGGGGGGCTAGCCGGGACCCAGTACTTC
NA	TRBV5-1	TRBD1	TRBJ1-4	CASSSTGATNEKLFF	TGCGCCAGCAGCTCTACAGGGGCAACTAATGAAAAACTGTTTTTT
NA	TRBV4-2	NA	TRBJ1-1	CASSLRGGDGTEAFF	TGTGCCAGCAGCCTGAGGGGGGGAGACGGCACTGAAGCTTTCTTT
many	TRBV11-2	NA	TRBJ2-4	CASSLKNIQYF	TGTGCCAGCAGCCTTAAAAACATTCAGTACTTC
few	TRBV27	NA	TRBJ1-4	CASSYGVNEKLFF	TGTGCCAGCAGTTACGGGGTAAATGAAAAACTGTTTTTT
NA	TRBV4-3	NA	TRBJ1-2	CASSQVPGSGYTF	TGCGCCAGCAGCCAAGTACCGGGTAGTGGCTACACCTTC
NA	TRBV18	NA	TRBJ2-5	CASSPPTGETQYF	TGTGCCAGCTCACCCCCCACGGGGGAGACCCAGTACTTC
many	TRBV5-4	NA	TRBJ1-3	CASSSGNHRSSGNTIYF	TGTGCCAGCAGCTCTGGTAACCACAGGAGCTCTGGAAACACCATATATTTT
NA	TRBV4-3	TRBD1	TRBJ2-7	CASSQDRDSHEQYF	TGCGCCAGCAGCCAAGACAGGGACAGCCACGAGCAGTACTTC
NA	TRBV28	TRBD1	TRBJ2-7	CASAPLGTGAREQYF	TGTGCCAGCGCCCCCCTTGGGACAGGGGCCCGCGAGCAGTACTTC
NA	TRBV25-1	TRBD2	TRBJ2-5	CASTPGLAGAYGETQYF	TGTGCCAGCACCCCGGGACTAGCGGGGGCCTACGGGGAGACCCAGTACTTC
NA	TRBV4-1	NA	TRBJ2-4	CASSQDPEGVLAKNIQYF	TGCGCCAGCAGCCAAGACCCGGAAGGGGTACTAGCCAAAAACATTCAGTACTTC
NA	TRBV30	NA	TRBJ1-5	CAWNSGVQPQHF	TGTGCCTGGAATTCAGGGGTCCAGCCCCAGCATTTT
NA	TRBV6-1	NA	TRBJ1-1	CASSENRAVNTEAFF	TGTGCCAGCAGTGAAAATCGAGCGGTGAACACTGAAGCTTTCTTT
NA	TRBV7-2	NA	TRBJ2-3	CASSSAWGGTQIRSVF	TGTGCCAGCAGCTCCGCCTGGGGAGGAACACAGATACGCAGTGTTTTT
few	TRBV15	NA	TRBJ1-1	CATSFRALPIHIF	TGTGCCACCAGCTTTCGAGCGCTACCGATACACATCTTT
NA	TRBV5-1	NA	TRBJ1-3	CASSLAGGDGNTIYF	TGCGCCAGCAGCTTGGCCGGAGGGGATGGAAACACCATATATTTT
NA	TRBV19	NA	TRBJ1-2	CASSTLLGQRFDGYTF	TGTGCCAGTAGTACCCTCTTGGGGCAGAGGTTTGATGGCTACACCTTC
NA	TRBV6-5	TRBD1	TRBJ1-1	CASGQAQTEAFF	TGTGCCAGCGGACAGGCCCAAACTGAAGCTTTCTTT
NA	TRBV4-3	TRBD1	TRBJ1-6	CASSGTGANSPLHF	TGCGCCAGCAGCGGGACAGGGGCCAATTCACCCCTCCACTTT
NA	TRBV4-3	NA	TRBJ1-4	CASSQATGQNEKLFF	TGCGCCAGCAGCCAAGCGACAGGCCAAAATGAAAAACTGTTTTTT
many	TRBV28	NA	TRBJ2-1	CASSPGGTAYNEQFF	TGTGCCAGCAGTCCTGGGGGGACAGCCTACAATGAGCAGTTCTTC
few	TRBV18	NA	TRBJ1-3	CASSPGGRSSGNTIYF	TGTGCCAGCTCACCAGGAGGTCGGTCCTCTGGAAACACCATATATTTT
NA	TRBV6-5	NA	TRBJ1-4	CASSPRGREKLFF	TGTGCCAGCAGCCCGCGGGGAAGGGAAAAACTGTTTTTT
NA	TRBV5-5	TRBD2	TRBJ2-3	CASSYAPSGAADTQYF	TGTGCCAGCAGCTATGCTCCTAGCGGGGCTGCAGATACGCAGTATTTT
NA	TRBV11-2	TRBD2	TRBJ2-2	CASSTKTSGARELFF	TGTGCCAGCAGCACAAAGACTAGCGGGGCCCGGGAGCTGTTTTTT
NA	TRBV6-5	TRBD1	TRBJ1-5	CASSYQTGVSNQPQHF	TGTGCCAGCAGTTACCAAACAGGGGTGAGCAATCAGCCCCAGCATTTT
few	TRBV9	NA	TRBJ2-2	CASSVGGANTGELFF	TGTGCCAGCAGCGTAGGGGGCGCGAACACCGGGGAGCTGTTTTTT
few	TRBV24-1	NA	TRBJ1-2	CATSDRGGPSGYTF	TGTGCCACCAGTGATAGAGGGGGACCGAGCGGCTACACCTTC
few	TRBV4-2	NA	TRBJ2-3	CASSQGLQGGPTDTQYF	TGTGCCAGCAGCCAAGGGCTGCAGGGAGGCCCCACAGATACGCAGTATTTT
once	TRBV3-1/TRBV3-2	NA	TRBJ1-2	CASSQVQGYGYTF	TGTGCCAGCAGCCAAGTACAGGGATATGGCTACACCTTC
NA	TRBV25-1	NA	TRBJ2-1	CASSALALSEQFF	TGTGCCAGCAGTGCGCTAGCGTTAAGTGAGCAGTTCTTC
NA	TRBV24-1	TRBD1	TRBJ2-3	CATSGKGQGEDTQYF	TGTGCCACCAGTGGTAAAGGACAGGGGGAGGATACGCAGTATTTT
NA	TRBV28	NA	TRBJ1-3	CASSFLKQGRSGNTIYF	TGTGCCAGCAGTTTCCTTAAACAGGGTCGCTCTGGAAACACCATATATTTT
NA	TRBV27	TRBD1	TRBJ2-2	CASSRGTGSNTGELFF	TGTGCCAGCAGCCGGGGGACAGGGTCGAACACCGGGGAGCTGTTTTTT
NA	TRBV18	NA	TRBJ1-2	CASSPPSRDYGYTF	TGTGCCAGCTCACCACCAAGCAGGGACTATGGCTACACCTTC
NA	TRBV6-2/TRBV6-3	TRBD2	TRBJ2-1	CASSPSTSVGSYNEQFF	TGTGCCAGCAGTCCATCTACTAGCGTTGGCTCCTACAATGAGCAGTTCTTC
NA	TRBV28	TRBD1	TRBJ1-6	CASSTADRVNSPLHF	TGTGCCAGCAGTACGGCCGACAGGGTTAATTCACCCCTCCACTTT
NA	TRBV6-1	NA	TRBJ1-2	CASSETPANGYTF	TGTGCCAGCAGTGAAACTCCTGCGAATGGCTACACCTTC
NA	TRBV3-1/TRBV3-2	TRBD2	TRBJ2-5	CASSPTSGAYQETQYF	TGTGCCAGCAGCCCGACTAGCGGGGCATACCAAGAGACCCAGTACTTC
NA	TRBV7-6	TRBD1	TRBJ2-7	CASSLMGQGVDEQYF	TGTGCCAGCAGCTTAATGGGACAGGGTGTCGACGAGCAGTACTTC
NA	TRBV6-4	TRBD1	TRBJ1-6	CASSDRDSNSPLHF	TGTGCCAGCAGTGATCGGGACAGTAATTCACCCCTCCACTTT
NA	TRBV5-1	TRBD2	TRBJ2-3	CASKLGGTTPTDTQYF	TGCGCCAGTAAGCTTGGAGGGACTACGCCCACAGATACGCAGTATTTT
NA	TRBV11-3	NA	TRBJ1-3	CASSARPTAGGNTIYF	TGTGCCAGCAGCGCACGACCGACCGCGGGGGGAAACACCATATATTTT
NA	TRBV11-2	TRBD2	TRBJ2-7	CASSPGLAGYSSYEQYF	TGTGCCAGCAGCCCCGGACTAGCGGGTTACAGCTCCTACGAGCAGTACTTC
NA	TRBV4-1	TRBD1	TRBJ1-2	CASSQSDRGGYTF	TGCGCCAGCAGCCAGTCTGACAGGGGCGGCTACACCTTC
NA	TRBV18	NA	TRBJ1-2	CASSPSGGGYGYTF	TGTGCCAGCTCACCGTCGGGCGGGGGCTATGGCTACACCTTC
once	TRBV21-1	NA	TRBJ2-3	CASVGSSGGVPTDTQYF	TGTGCCAGCGTGGGCAGTAGCGGGGGGGTCCCCACAGATACGCAGTATTTT
NA	TRBV24-1	NA	TRBJ1-2	CATSDFSANYGYTF	TGTGCCACCAGTGATTTTAGCGCTAACTATGGCTACACCTTC
NA	TRBV6-5	TRBD2	TRBJ2-1	CATLRAGGYNEQFF	TGTGCCACCCTGCGAGCGGGGGGCTACAATGAGCAGTTCTTC
NA	TRBV7-9	NA	TRBJ1-2	CASSPDSTNYGYTF	TGTGCCAGCAGCCCGGACAGTACTAACTATGGCTACACCTTC
NA	TRBV3-1/TRBV3-2	NA	TRBJ2-2	CASSQLANGELFF	TGTGCCAGCAGCCAACTAGCTAACGGGGAGCTGTTTTTT
NA	TRBV5-8	NA	TRBJ1-1	CASSIWGQGGEAFF	TGTGCCAGCAGCATCTGGGGCCAGGGAGGCGAAGCTTTCTTT
once	TRBV7-9	TRBD1	TRBJ1-1	CASRLGGTGGSLEAFF	TGTGCCAGCAGATTAGGAGGGACAGGGGGGAGCTTGGAAGCTTTCTTT
NA	TRBV7-6	NA	TRBJ2-1	CASSLGESSYNEQFF	TGTGCCAGCAGCTTGGGAGAGAGCTCCTACAATGAGCAGTTCTTC
NA	TRBV9	TRBD2	TRBJ2-1	CASSPTSGGTYNEQFF	TGTGCCAGCAGCCCGACTAGCGGGGGGACCTACAATGAGCAGTTCTTC
NA	TRBV5-4	NA	TRBJ2-6	CASSLPGTYSGANVLTF	TGTGCCAGCAGCTTGCCAGGAACTTACTCTGGGGCCAACGTCCTGACTTTC
NA	TRBV6-1	NA	TRBJ2-5	CASSEDREETQYF	TGTGCCAGCAGTGAAGACAGGGAAGAGACCCAGTACTTC
few	TRBV16	NA	TRBJ1-1	CASSQSLRAEAFF	TGTGCCAGCAGCCAATCTCTCAGGGCTGAAGCTTTCTTT